This T cell receptor beta chain was captured in a study of cytomegalovirus exposure and HLA in healthy donors. The CDR3 loop spans 15 amino acids. CDR1 is LNHDA, CDR2 SQIVND, per germline (reference sequence). V lost 6 bases, J lost 1 base, and 14 bases lay in between. General study findings and limits: Most of the TCR beta V segments (in an earlier analysis) were productive either about 87% or about 30% of the time. CMV serostatus stood as the only immune exposure information on hand. Later analysis showed TCR association rates varying by HLA locus, highest for DRB1 and lowest for HLA-C.

Use of 60 Vbeta and 13 Jbeta primers characterized the PCR. Measured with immunoSEQ multiplex PCR; TCRdb has only the in-frame clones, and not every one. This repertoire includes about 120,000 clones. These donors counted as nominally healthy when sampled, but unrecorded immune exposures were likely. A word on this clone: As yet, its antigen is unknown.

The sample consisted of PBMCs. The V and J genes are TRBV19 and TRBJ2-3, with a tentative D call TRBD2 (5 bases). The receptor was isolated from a young man in good health and CMV-seronegative. The CDR3 loop reads CASSLRGPRTDTQYF. The CDR3 region has the DNA TGTGCCAGTAGCCTACGAGGGCCGCGCACAGATACGCAGTATTTT.